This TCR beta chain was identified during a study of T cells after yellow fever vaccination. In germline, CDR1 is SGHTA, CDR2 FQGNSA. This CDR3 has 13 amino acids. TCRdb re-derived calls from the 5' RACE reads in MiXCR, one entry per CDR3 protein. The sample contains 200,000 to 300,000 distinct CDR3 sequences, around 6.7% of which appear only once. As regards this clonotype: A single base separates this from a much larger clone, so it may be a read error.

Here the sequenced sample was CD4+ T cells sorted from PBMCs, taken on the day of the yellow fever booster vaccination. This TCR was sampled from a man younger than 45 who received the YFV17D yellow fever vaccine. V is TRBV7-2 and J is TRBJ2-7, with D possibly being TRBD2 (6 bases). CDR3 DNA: TGTGCCAGAAGCTTTCTTCCGGGAGCCGAGCAGTACTTC. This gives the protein CARSFLPGAEQYF.